The rows below give T cell receptor beta chains drawn from one sample of a study of identical twins. One entry per CDR3 protein results from TCRdb running MiXCR on the 5' RACE reads. The sample has hundreds of thousands of distinct CDR3 sequences, 9% to 15% seen once. This same sample was also taken into another study, of yellow fever vaccine responses in identical twins.

The material sequenced was PBMCs. These receptors originate from a young woman in good health. Both conserved end residues are part of each CDR3.

J gene: TRBJ2-5
V gene: TRBV7-9
CDR3 protein: CASSQLPVETQYF

J gene: TRBJ2-2
V gene: TRBV28
CDR3 protein: CASSSQAGLAGVGELFF

J gene: TRBJ2-1
V gene: TRBV7-8
CDR3 protein: CASSLRRSGDNEQFF

J gene: TRBJ2-7
V gene: TRBV7-9
CDR3 protein: CASSRVLGSFYEQYF

J gene: TRBJ1-1
V gene: TRBV10-3
CDR3 protein: CAISVGGRTEAFF

J gene: TRBJ2-2
V gene: TRBV12-3/TRBV12-4
CDR3 protein: CASSSDLGELFF

J gene: TRBJ2-1
V gene: TRBV9
CDR3 protein: CASSVGGSGNEQFF

J gene: TRBJ2-2
V gene: TRBV11-2
CDR3 protein: CASSFLGANTGELFF

J gene: TRBJ2-3
V gene: TRBV10-3
CDR3 protein: CAISPGRGTTDTQYF

J gene: TRBJ2-7
V gene: TRBV18
CDR3 protein: CASSSGTSLYEQYF

J gene: TRBJ2-3
V gene: TRBV13
CDR3 protein: CASSLGLSSSTDTQYF

J gene: TRBJ2-7
V gene: TRBV12-3/TRBV12-4
CDR3 protein: CASGVRGAYEQYF

J gene: TRBJ2-1
V gene: TRBV6-5
CDR3 protein: CASSQGGHQFF

J gene: TRBJ2-2
V gene: TRBV15
CDR3 protein: CATSRGAGRGDTGELFF

J gene: TRBJ2-5
V gene: TRBV9
CDR3 protein: CASSGGNPQETQYF

J gene: TRBJ1-5
V gene: TRBV12-3/TRBV12-4
CDR3 protein: CASSLGEQPQHF

J gene: TRBJ2-7
V gene: TRBV5-6
CDR3 protein: CASSNNPQGAGEQYF

J gene: TRBJ2-4
V gene: TRBV20-1
CDR3 protein: CSAAGRGKNIQYF

J gene: TRBJ2-3
V gene: TRBV24-1
CDR3 protein: CATSDSTSSDTQYF

J gene: TRBJ2-1
V gene: TRBV4-1
CDR3 protein: CASSQGGRGIGEQFF

J gene: TRBJ2-2
V gene: TRBV11-1
CDR3 protein: CASDHPAGGINTGELFF

J gene: TRBJ2-2
V gene: TRBV6-5
CDR3 protein: CASSFIGLEELFF

J gene: TRBJ2-1
V gene: TRBV28
CDR3 protein: CASSLTGQGAFNEQFF

J gene: TRBJ2-5
V gene: TRBV20-1
CDR3 protein: CSASSGLAGDPETQYF

J gene: TRBJ2-1
V gene: TRBV27
CDR3 protein: CASSPHDFHSSYNEQFF

J gene: TRBJ2-1
V gene: TRBV20-1
CDR3 protein: CSAPQRTSGGANEQFF

J gene: TRBJ2-1
V gene: TRBV4-2
CDR3 protein: CASSQDEASSYNEQFF

J gene: TRBJ2-2
V gene: TRBV10-3
CDR3 protein: CAISESIGGKNTGELFF

J gene: TRBJ1-5
V gene: TRBV20-1
CDR3 protein: CSARVTGQPQHF

J gene: TRBJ2-1
V gene: TRBV3-1
CDR3 protein: CASSQDQRTYNEQFF

J gene: TRBJ2-4
V gene: TRBV12-3/TRBV12-4
CDR3 protein: CASSPPLGAKNIQYF

J gene: TRBJ1-1
V gene: TRBV6-1
CDR3 protein: CASRARGTEAFF

J gene: TRBJ1-1
V gene: TRBV27
CDR3 protein: CASSLSQGVGAFF

J gene: TRBJ2-2
V gene: TRBV3-1
CDR3 protein: CASSSRTSGTGELFF

J gene: TRBJ1-4
V gene: TRBV20-1
CDR3 protein: CSASPGGKLFF

J gene: TRBJ1-1
V gene: TRBV25-1
CDR3 protein: CASSAASLHINTEAFF

J gene: TRBJ1-4
V gene: TRBV5-1
CDR3 protein: CASSRTGTSEKLFF

J gene: TRBJ2-2
V gene: TRBV12-3/TRBV12-4
CDR3 protein: CASIRGATGELFF

J gene: TRBJ2-1
V gene: TRBV10-3
CDR3 protein: CATQGGNEQFF

J gene: TRBJ2-2
V gene: TRBV15
CDR3 protein: CATSPSSGRETGELFF

J gene: TRBJ2-1
V gene: TRBV3-1
CDR3 protein: CASSPGTSFYNEQFF

J gene: TRBJ2-3
V gene: TRBV11-3
CDR3 protein: CASSPATTGPGVDTQYF

J gene: TRBJ2-3
V gene: TRBV5-1
CDR3 protein: CASSLSSGSLDTQYF

J gene: TRBJ2-1
V gene: TRBV11-3
CDR3 protein: CASGWDASSYNEQFF

J gene: TRBJ1-4
V gene: TRBV20-1
CDR3 protein: CSARGGGQNEKLFF

J gene: TRBJ1-6
V gene: TRBV20-1
CDR3 protein: CSAFPGSANSPLHF

J gene: TRBJ2-7
V gene: TRBV5-4
CDR3 protein: CASSLVRDNSYEQYF

J gene: TRBJ1-5
V gene: TRBV12-3/TRBV12-4
CDR3 protein: CASSRQGDSNQPQHF

J gene: TRBJ2-7
V gene: TRBV20-1
CDR3 protein: CSARKGLAAAYEQYF

J gene: TRBJ1-1
V gene: TRBV10-3
CDR3 protein: CAISVSGRGEATEAFF